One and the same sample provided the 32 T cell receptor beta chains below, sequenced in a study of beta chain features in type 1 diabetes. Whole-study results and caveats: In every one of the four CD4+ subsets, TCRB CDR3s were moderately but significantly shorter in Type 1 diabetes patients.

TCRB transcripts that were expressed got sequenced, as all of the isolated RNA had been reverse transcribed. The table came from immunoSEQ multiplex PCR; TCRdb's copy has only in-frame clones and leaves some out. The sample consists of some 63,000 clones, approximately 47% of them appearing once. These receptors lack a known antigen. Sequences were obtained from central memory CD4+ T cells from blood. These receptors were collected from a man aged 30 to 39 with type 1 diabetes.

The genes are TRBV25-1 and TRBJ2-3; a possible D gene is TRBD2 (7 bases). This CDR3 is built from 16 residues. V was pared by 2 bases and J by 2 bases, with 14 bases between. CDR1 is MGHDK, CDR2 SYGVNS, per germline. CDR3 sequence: CASSERGRGSTDTQYF. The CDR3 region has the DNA TGTGCCAGCAGTGAAAGGGGGAGGGGTTCCACAGATACGCAGTATTTT.

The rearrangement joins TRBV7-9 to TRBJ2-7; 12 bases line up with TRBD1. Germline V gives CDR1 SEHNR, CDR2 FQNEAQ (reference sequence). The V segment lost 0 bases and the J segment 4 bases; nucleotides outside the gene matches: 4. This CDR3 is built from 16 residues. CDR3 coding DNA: TGTGCCAGCAGCTTAGCGATGGGACAGGGGGCATACGAGCAGTACTTC. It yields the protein CASSLAMGQGAYEQYF. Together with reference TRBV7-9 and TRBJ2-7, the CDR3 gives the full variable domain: DTGVSQNPRHKITKRGQNVTFRCDPISEHNRLYWYRQTLGQGPEFLTYFQNEAQLEKSRLLSDRFSAERPKGSFSTLEIQRTEQGDSAMYLCASSLAMGQGAYEQYFGPGTRLTVT.

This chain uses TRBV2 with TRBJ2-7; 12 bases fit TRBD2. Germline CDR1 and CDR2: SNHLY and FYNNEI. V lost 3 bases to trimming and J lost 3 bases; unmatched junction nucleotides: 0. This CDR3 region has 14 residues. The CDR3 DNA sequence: TGTGCCAGCAGTGAGACTAGCGGGAGCTACGAGCAGTACTTC. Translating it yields CASSETSGSYEQYF.

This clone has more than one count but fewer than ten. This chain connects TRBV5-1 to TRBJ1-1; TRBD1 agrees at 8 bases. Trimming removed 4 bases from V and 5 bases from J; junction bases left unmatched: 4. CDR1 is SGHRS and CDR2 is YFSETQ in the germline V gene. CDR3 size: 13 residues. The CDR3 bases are TGCGCCAGCAGCCTGACAGGGGTGACTGAAGCTTTCTTT. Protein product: CASSLTGVTEAFF.

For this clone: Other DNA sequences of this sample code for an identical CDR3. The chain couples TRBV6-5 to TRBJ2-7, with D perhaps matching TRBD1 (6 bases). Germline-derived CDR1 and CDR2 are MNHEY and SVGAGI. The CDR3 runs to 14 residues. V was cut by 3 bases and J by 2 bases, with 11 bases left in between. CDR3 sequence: CASSYNRETYEQYF. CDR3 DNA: TGTGCCAGCAGTTATAACAGGGAGACCTACGAGCAGTACTTC.

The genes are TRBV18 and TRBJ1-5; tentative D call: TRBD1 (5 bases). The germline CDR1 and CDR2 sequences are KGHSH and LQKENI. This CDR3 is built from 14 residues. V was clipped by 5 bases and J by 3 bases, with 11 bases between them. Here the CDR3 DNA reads TGTGCCAGCTCATCACAAGGGGACAATCAGCCCCAGCATTTT. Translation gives CASSSQGDNQPQHF.

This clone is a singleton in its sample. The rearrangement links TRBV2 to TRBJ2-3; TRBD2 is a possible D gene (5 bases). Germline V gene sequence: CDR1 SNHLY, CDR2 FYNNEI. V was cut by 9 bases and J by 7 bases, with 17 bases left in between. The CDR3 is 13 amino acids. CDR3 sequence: CASTTRPGNTQYF. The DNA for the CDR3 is TGTGCCAGTACCACACGCCCGGGGAATACGCAGTATTTT.

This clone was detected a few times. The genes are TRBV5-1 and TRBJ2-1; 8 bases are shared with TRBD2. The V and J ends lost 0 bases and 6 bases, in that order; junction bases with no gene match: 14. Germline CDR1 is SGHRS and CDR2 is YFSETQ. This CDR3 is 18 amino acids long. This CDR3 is CASSLGQTGTRAGNEQFF. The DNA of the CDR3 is TGCGCCAGCAGCTTGGGACAGACCGGGACTAGGGCCGGCAATGAGCAGTTCTTC.

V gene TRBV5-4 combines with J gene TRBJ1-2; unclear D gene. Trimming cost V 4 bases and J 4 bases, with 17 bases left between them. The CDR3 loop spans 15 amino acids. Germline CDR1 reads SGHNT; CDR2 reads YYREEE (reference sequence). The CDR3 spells CASSQGGGNVYGYTF. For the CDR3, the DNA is TGTGCCAGCAGCCAAGGTGGAGGGAACGTCTATGGCTACACCTTC.

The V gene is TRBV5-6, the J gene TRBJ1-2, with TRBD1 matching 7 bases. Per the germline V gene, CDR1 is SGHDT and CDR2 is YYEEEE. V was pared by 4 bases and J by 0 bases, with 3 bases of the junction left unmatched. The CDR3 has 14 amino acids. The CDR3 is CASSRDSANYGYTF. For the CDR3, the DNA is TGTGCCAGCAGCCGGGACAGCGCTAACTATGGCTACACCTTC.

This CDR3 reads CASSVTGEETQYF. Written as DNA, the CDR3 is TGTGCCAGCAGTGTGACGGGGGAAGAGACCCAGTACTTC. The chain combines TRBV6-1 with TRBJ2-5; the D gene is possibly TRBD2 (6 bases). CDR1 and CDR2 from the germline V gene are MNHNS and SASEGT. The ends were cut back, 4 bases at V and 3 bases at J, with 9 bases in the middle. CDR3 length equals 13 residues.

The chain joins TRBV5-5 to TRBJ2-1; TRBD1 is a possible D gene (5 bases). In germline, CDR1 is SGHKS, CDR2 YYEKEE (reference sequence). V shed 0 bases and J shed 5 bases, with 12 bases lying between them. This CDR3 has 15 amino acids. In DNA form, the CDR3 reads TGTGCCAGCAGCTTGGGGCCAGGGTTTAACAATGAGCAGTTCTTC. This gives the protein CASSLGPGFNNEQFF.

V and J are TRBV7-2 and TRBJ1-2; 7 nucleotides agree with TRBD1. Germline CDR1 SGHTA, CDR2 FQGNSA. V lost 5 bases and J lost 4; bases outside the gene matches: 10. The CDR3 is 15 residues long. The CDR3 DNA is TGTGCCAGCAGCCTTACAGGGGTCGTTAGCTATGGCTACACCTTC. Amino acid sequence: CASSLTGVVSYGYTF.

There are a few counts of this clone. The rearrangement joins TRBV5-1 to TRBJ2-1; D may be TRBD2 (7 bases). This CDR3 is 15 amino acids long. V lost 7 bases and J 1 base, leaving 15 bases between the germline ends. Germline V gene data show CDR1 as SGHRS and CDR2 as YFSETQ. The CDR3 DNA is TGCGCCAGCGCTAGGGGGGGTGGGTCCTACAATGAGCAGTTCTTC. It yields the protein CASARGGGSYNEQFF.

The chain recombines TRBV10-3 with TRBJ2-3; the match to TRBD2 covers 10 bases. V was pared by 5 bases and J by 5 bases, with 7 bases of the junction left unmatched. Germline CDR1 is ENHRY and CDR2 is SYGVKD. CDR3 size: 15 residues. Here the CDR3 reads CAISSIAGGRDTQYF. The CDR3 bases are TGTGCCATCAGTTCTATAGCGGGAGGCAGAGATACGCAGTATTTT.

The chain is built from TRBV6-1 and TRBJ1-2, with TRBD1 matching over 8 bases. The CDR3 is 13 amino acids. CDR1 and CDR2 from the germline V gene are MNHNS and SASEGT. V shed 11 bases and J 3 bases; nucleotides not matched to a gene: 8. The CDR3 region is CAGRTGRDYGYTF. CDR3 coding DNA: TGTGCCGGGCGGACAGGGCGAGACTATGGCTACACCTTC.

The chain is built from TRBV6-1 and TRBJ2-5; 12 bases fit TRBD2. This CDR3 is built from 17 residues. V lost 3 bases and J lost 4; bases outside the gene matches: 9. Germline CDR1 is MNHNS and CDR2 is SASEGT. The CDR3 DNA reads TGTGCCAGCAGTGAGGGGACTAGCGGGCTGCCAGGAGAGACCCAGTACTTC. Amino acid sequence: CASSEGTSGLPGETQYF.

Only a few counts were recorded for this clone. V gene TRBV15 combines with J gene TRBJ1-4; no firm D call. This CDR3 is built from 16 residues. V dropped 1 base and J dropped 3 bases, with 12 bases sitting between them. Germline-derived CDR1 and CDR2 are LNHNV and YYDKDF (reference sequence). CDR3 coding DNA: TGTGCCACCAGCAGAGCAGCGGTGTCGGCTAATGAAAAACTGTTTTTT. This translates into CATSRAAVSANEKLFF.

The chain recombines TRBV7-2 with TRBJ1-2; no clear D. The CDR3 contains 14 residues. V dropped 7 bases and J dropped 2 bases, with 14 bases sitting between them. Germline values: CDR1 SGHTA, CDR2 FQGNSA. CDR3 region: CASTSRQTNYGYTF. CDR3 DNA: TGTGCCAGCACATCCAGGCAAACCAACTATGGCTACACCTTC.

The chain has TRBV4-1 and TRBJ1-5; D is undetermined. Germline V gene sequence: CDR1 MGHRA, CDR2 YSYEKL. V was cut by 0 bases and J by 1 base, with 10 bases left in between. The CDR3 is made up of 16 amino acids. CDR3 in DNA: TGCGCCAGCAGCCAAGATCAAGGCAGGAGCAATCAGCCCCAGCATTTT. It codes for CASSQDQGRSNQPQHF.

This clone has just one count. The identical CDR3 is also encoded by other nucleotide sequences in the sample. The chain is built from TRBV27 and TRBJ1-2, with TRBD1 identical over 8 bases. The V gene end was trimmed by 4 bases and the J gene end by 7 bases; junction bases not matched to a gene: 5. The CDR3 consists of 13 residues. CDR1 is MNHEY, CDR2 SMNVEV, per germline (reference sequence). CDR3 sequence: CASSSGQGGGYTF. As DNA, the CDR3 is TGTGCCAGCAGTTCCGGACAGGGTGGTGGCTACACCTTC.

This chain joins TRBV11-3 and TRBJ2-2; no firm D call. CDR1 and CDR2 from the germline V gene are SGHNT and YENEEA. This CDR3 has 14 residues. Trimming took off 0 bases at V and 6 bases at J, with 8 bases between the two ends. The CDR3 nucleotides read TGTGCCAGCAGCTTAGAGGCTGTCGCCGGGGAGCTGTTTTTT. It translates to CASSLEAVAGELFF.

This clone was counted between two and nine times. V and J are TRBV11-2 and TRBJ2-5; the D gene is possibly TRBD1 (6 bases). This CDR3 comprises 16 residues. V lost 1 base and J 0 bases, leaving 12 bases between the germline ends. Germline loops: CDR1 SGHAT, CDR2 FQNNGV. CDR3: CASSLVGGGYQETQYF. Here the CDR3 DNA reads TGTGCCAGCAGCTTAGTAGGGGGTGGGTACCAAGAGACCCAGTACTTC.

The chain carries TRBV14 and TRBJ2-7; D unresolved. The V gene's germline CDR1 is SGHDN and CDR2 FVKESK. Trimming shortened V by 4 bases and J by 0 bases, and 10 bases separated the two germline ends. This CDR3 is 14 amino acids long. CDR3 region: CASSRDWASYEQYF. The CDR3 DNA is TGTGCCAGCAGCCGAGATTGGGCCTCCTACGAGCAGTACTTC.

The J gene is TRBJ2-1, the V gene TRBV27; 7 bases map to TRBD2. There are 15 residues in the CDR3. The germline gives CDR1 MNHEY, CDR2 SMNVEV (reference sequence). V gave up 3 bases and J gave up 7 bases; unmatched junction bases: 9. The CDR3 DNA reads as TGTGCCAGCAGTTTTGCGCGGGAGCCTAGGAATGAGCAGTTCTTC. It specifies CASSFAREPRNEQFF.

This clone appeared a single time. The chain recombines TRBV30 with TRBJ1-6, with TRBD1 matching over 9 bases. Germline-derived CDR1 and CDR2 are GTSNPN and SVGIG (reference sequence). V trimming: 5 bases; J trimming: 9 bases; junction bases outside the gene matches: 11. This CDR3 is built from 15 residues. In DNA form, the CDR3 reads TGTGCCTGGTGTACACAGGGGGCGCGGGGTTCACCCCTCCACTTT. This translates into CAWCTQGARGSPLHF. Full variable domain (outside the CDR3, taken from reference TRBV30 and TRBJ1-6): SQTIHQWPATLVQPVGSPLSLECTVEGTSNPNLYWYRQAAGRGLQLLFYSVGIGQISSEVPQNLSASRPQDRQFILSSKKLLLSDSGFYLCAWCTQGARGSPLHFGNGTRLTVT.

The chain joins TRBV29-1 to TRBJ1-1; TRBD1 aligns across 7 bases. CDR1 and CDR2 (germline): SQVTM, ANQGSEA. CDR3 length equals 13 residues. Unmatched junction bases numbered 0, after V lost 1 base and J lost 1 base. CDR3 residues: CSVEGDRNTEAFF. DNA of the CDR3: TGCAGCGTTGAAGGGGACAGGAACACTGAAGCTTTCTTT.

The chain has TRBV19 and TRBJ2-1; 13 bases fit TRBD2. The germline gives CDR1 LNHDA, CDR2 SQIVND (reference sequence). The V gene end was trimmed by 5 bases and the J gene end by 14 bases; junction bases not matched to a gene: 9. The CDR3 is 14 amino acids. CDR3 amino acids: CASSLTSGGPDEFF. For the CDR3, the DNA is TGTGCCAGTAGTCTGACTAGCGGGGGGCCAGATGAGTTCTTC.

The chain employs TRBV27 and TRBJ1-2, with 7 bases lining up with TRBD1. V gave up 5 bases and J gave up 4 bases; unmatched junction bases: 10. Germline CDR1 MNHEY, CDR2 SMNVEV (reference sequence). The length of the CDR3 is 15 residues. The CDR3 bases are TGTGCCAGCAGTCCCGAGACAGGGCCTATCTATGGCTACACCTTC. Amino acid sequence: CASSPETGPIYGYTF.

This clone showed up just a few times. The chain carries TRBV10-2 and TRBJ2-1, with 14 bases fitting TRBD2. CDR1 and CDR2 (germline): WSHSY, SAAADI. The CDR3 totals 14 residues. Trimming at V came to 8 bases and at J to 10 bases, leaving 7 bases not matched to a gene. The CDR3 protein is CASSGTSGRGEQFF. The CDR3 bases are TGCGCCAGCTCCGGGACTAGCGGGAGAGGAGAGCAGTTCTTC.

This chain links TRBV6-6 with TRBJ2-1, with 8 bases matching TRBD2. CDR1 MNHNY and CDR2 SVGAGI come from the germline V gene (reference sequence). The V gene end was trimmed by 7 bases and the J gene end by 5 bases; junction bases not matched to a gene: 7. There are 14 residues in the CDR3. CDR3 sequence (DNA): TGTGCCAGCAACGTAGCGGGAAGTCACAATGAGCAGTTCTTC. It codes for CASNVAGSHNEQFF.

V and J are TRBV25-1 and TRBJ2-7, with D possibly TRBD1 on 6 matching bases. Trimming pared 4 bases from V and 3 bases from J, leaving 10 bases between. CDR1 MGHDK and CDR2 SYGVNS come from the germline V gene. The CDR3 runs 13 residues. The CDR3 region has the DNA TGTGCCAGCAGTGGACAGGACTTCTACGAGCAGTACTTC. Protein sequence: CASSGQDFYEQYF.